The source of this T cell receptor beta chain is a study of OX40 agonist ivuxolimab in advanced cancers. In the study overall: Ivuxolimab was an agonistic, fully human IgG2 monoclonal antibody directed against OX40 (CD134), a costimulatory receptor. The purpose of peripheral TCRbeta sequencing was to test whether ivuxolimab changed TCR sequence diversity and led to clonal T-cell expansion. Prior anti-PD-1, anti-PD-L1 or anti-CTLA-4 therapy was permitted, and checkpoint inhibitors had been received by about 44% of dose-escalation patients. Intravenous ivuxolimab was administered to patients every 2 weeks at six dose levels: 0.01, 0.1, 0.3, 1.5, 3 and 10 mg/kg. The paper covers the monotherapy dose-escalation part of the phase I ivuxolimab trial, which included N of about 56 patients. The dose-escalation cohort was 80% to 90% male with a mean age of approximately 60 years, ranging from roughly 20 to 80. Partial responses were achieved by three dose-escalation patients, of whom one had hepatocellular carcinoma and two had cutaneous melanoma. Of the roughly 53 patients in dose escalation, some 20 had hepatocellular carcinoma, some 15 had melanoma, 9 had renal cell carcinoma and 9 had head and neck cancer. On the study overall, not on this receptor specifically: Antigen specificity was not determined for the clonally expanded peripheral T cells. In the 0.1-3.0 mg/kg groups, partial responders were among the patients with the lowest normalized peripheral clonal expansion, particularly in CD8+ T cells. Low levels of normalized T-cell clonal expansion were also seen in some nonresponding patients. After ivuxolimab, more expanded clones were found on average in CD8+ T cells than in CD4+ T cells. Clonal expansion of both CD4+ and CD8+ blood T cells was observed from baseline to week 6 at doses 0.1 to 3.0 mg/kg.

To sequence the TCRbeta CDR3 region, genomic DNA was isolated from the sorted cells. The immunoSEQ Assay was used for sequencing of TCRbeta CDR3 regions. What TCRdb holds here is the immuneACCESS table cut down to in-frame rearrangements. Part of the clones is not present; checked against another copy, under half of the missing clones reflect an unresolved V gene, and the others are unexplained. The sample includes about 47,000 clones, with approximately 82% observed a single time. The ten largest clones add up to around 2.7% of the sample. This clone has a single count. What this receptor recognizes is not known. One base away there is no much larger clone; base qualities are not given. The CDR3 runs 14 amino acids, cysteine and phenylalanine included. The sequence is cut down to CDR3 DNA, 42 bases in frame from base 1. The trim is 6 bases for V and 2 bases for J, with a gap of 13 bases between the germline ends. CDR1 and CDR2, per the germline V gene, are SNHLY and FYNNEI.

The trial excluded patients who had a history of autoimmune disease or were on systemic immunosuppression. Peripheral blood for TCR sequencing was drawn from every dose cohort at baseline, at cycle 4 day 1 and at cycle 7 day 1. The samples were taken from a phase I, first-in-human, multicenter, open-label dose-escalation trial of ivuxolimab. Adults with locally advanced or metastatic melanoma, renal cell, hepatocellular, or head and neck squamous cell carcinoma were enrolled in the trial. CD4+ and CD8+ T cells were sorted separately from peripheral blood before TCR sequencing. The source material was CD4+ or CD8+ T cells sorted from blood, sampled in a trial of the OX40 agonist ivuxolimab. The rearrangement combines TRBV2 with TRBJ2-5; TRBD1 is possibly the D segment (6 matching bases). The receptor was isolated from an adult with an advanced solid tumor such as melanoma, head and neck, liver or kidney cancer. Here is the DNA: TGTGCCAGCAGCCATGGGACACCACAAGAGACCCAGTACTTC. The encoded protein is CASSHGTPQETQYF.